This TCR beta chain was identified in a study of blood T cell repertoires in COVID-19. Turning to the study itself: Some COVID-19 samples were acute and others convalescent; all came from the United States, Italy and Spain.

V lost 2 bases, J lost 4 bases, and 10 bases stayed unmatched. Germline V gene sequence: CDR1 SGHVS, CDR2 FQNEAQ. This CDR3 has 17 amino acids. TCRdb's table, derived via immunoSEQ multiplex PCR, lists solely in-frame clones and lacks some. The data show under 250,000 clones, more than 70% seen once. The sample comprised peripheral blood. This TCR was sampled from a middle-aged man with COVID-19, enrolled during active disease. The chain uses TRBV7-8 and TRBJ2-1; 8 bases are a match to TRBD1. In DNA form, the CDR3 reads TGTGCCAGCAGCTTAATGTTTGCAGGGGGCTTGTACAATGAGCAGTTCTTC. As protein: CASSLMFAGGLYNEQFF.